These T cell receptor beta chains were read from a single sample in a study of blood T cell repertoires in COVID-19. Clones were read by immunoSEQ multiplex PCR, and TCRdb kept only the in-frame ones, dropping some. This sample has about 300,000 clones, with about 90% found just once. The sample consisted of peripheral blood. Receptor source: a man between 18 and 29 years old with active or convalescent COVID-19. Both conserved end residues are part of each CDR3. The order of the fields is J gene, V gene, clone size, D gene, CDR3 DNA, CDR3 protein. The D gene is left open where the match is weak. For some rows the clone size is stated as once, few or many, or as a class when expanded; others skip it.

>TRBJ1-3|TRBV19|.|.
TGTGCCTCTCGGAGCAGCTCTGGAAACACCATATATTTT
CASRSSSGNTIYF
>TRBJ2-1|TRBV6-5|.|TRBD1
TGTGCCAGCAGCGCCGGGACAGGGGTTTACAATGAGCAGTTCTTC
CASSAGTGVYNEQFF
>TRBJ2-2|TRBV9|.|TRBD1
TGTGCCACAGGGACAGGCTCCACCGGGGAGCTGTTTTTT
CATGTGSTGELFF
>TRBJ1-5|TRBV5-6|.|TRBD1
TGTGCCAGCAGCAACACGGGACAGGGCTTTCAGCCCCAGCATTTT
CASSNTGQGFQPQHF
>TRBJ1-1|TRBV20-1|few|.
TGCAGTGCTAGTGACGACAGACGACCTGAAGCTTTCTTT
CSASDDRRPEAFF
>TRBJ1-6|TRBV14|few|.
TGTGCCAGCAGCCAAGAGGAGGGCTCACCCCTCCACTTT
CASSQEEGSPLHF
>TRBJ2-1|TRBV9|.|TRBD2
TGTGCCAGCAGCGTAGTCCCCAGCGGGAGGCCCGGGGGCAATGAGCAGTTCTTC
CASSVVPSGRPGGNEQFF
>TRBJ2-1|TRBV2|.|.
TGTGCCACTCAGACGACTAGAACTGAGCAGTTCTTC
CATQTTRTEQFF
>TRBJ1-2|TRBV27|.|.
TGTGCCAGCAGTTTATCGACAGGTAGTGGCTACACCTTC
CASSLSTGSGYTF
>TRBJ1-1|TRBV5-1|.|.
TGCGCCAGCAGCCGTGTTGGGGGCCGGACTGAAGCTTTCTTT
CASSRVGGRTEAFF
>TRBJ2-2|TRBV27|.|TRBD2
TGTGCCAGCAGTTTGAGCGGGAGGGCCGGGGAGCTGTTTTTT
CASSLSGRAGELFF
>TRBJ2-5|TRBV27|.|TRBD2
TGTGCCAGCAGCCGCTCCGGGACTAGCGCAAGGGGGCAGTACTTC
CASSRSGTSARGQYF
>TRBJ2-1|TRBV23-1|.|.
TGCGCCAGGCAGGGTTACAATGAGCAGTTCTTC
CARQGYNEQFF
>TRBJ1-2|TRBV6-5|.|.
TGTGCCAGCAGTCCTAACTACAGGAAGTATGGCTACACCTTC
CASSPNYRKYGYTF
>TRBJ1-1|TRBV7-3|.|TRBD1
TGTGCCAGCAGCCCCGGACAGGGGCAAAGGGGTGAAGCTTTCTTT
CASSPGQGQRGEAFF
>TRBJ2-7|TRBV7-9|.|.
TGTGCCAGCAGCTTAGGGCCGCAATACGAGCAGTACTTC
CASSLGPQYEQYF